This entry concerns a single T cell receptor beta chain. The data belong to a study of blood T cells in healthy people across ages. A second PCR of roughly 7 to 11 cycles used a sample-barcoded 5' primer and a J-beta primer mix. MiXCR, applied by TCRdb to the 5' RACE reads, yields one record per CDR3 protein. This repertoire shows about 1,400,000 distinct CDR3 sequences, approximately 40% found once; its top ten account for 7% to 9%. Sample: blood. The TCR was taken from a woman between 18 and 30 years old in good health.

The CDR3 is CSVSPGDREQYF. CDR3 nucleotide sequence: TGCAGCGTTTCCCCCGGGGATCGGGAGCAGTACTTC. V and J are TRBV29-1 and TRBJ2-7, with D maybe TRBD2 (5 bases). V lost 5 bases and J 7 bases, leaving 15 bases between the germline ends. CDR1 and CDR2 (germline): SQVTM, ANQGSEA. The CDR3 totals 12 residues.